The T cell receptor beta chain described here comes from a study of T cell responses to AZD1222 COVID-19 vaccine. Only in-frame clones appear in the TCRdb table, and some are missing; sequencing was by immunoSEQ multiplex PCR. The sample lists about 76,000 clones; 65% to 80% were seen once. Sequencing used peripheral blood, obtained 28 days after the second dose of the MenACWY control vaccine. The sequence was collected from an adult who received the MenACWY meningococcal vaccine as a control.

The CDR3 coding sequence is TGTGCCAGCACCAACGGGGGAAGGGGAACTGAAGCTTTCTTT. Its translation is CASTNGGRGTEAFF. This rearrangement joins TRBV6-1 to TRBJ1-1; TRBD1 might be the D (5 bases). Trimming removed 7 bases at V and 5 bases at J, with 17 bases between. This CDR3 is built from 14 residues. The germline V gene encodes CDR1 MNHNS and CDR2 SASEGT.